This TCR beta chain emerged from a study of T cell responses to AZD1222 COVID-19 vaccine. Overall study findings and caveats: Donors were chiefly white British, with a greater number of females, and clonal diversity was perhaps underestimated. Among those given AZD1222, only five to seven were seropositive at baseline.

The CDR3 loop spans 16 amino acids. V lost 5 bases and J lost 5, with 18 bases in between. Germline CDR1 SGHAT, CDR2 FQNNGV. Note on this clone: Its antigen is currently unknown.

Profiled with immunoSEQ multiplex PCR; TCRdb holds only in-frame clones, not every one. The sample consists of about 130,000 clones, 90% of them appearing once. The clonotype was recovered from an adult in good health. The sequences come from peripheral blood, collected on day 0 of MenACWY control vaccination. The chain uses TRBV11-2 and TRBJ2-2; possibly TRBD2 for D (7 bases). CDR3 coding DNA: TGTGCCAGCAGCCAGCGGGCGGGGGCCGGAACCGGGGAGCTGTTTTTT. Protein product: CASSQRAGAGTGELFF.